These 9 T cell receptor beta chains share one sample of origin, sequenced in a study of blood T cell repertoires in COVID-19. Sequenced by immunoSEQ multiplex PCR; TCRdb stores in-frame clones only, minus some. The sample records just under 250,000 clones, about 89% being singletons. Sequencing was carried out using PBMCs or T cells enriched from blood (not recorded which). The receptors were sampled from a woman aged 25 to 39 who had recovered from COVID-19.

The gene calls are TRBV6-2 or TRBV6-3 and TRBJ2-1, with TRBD2 matching 7 bases. The CDR3 loop spans 17 amino acids. With V trimmed by 0 bases and J by 1 base, 6 bases remained unmatched. Germline CDR1 reads MNHEY; CDR2 reads SVGEGT. CDR3 DNA: TGTGCCAGCAGTTACTCACCGGGAGGTCGATCCTACAATGAGCAGTTCTTC. Translation: CASSYSPGGRSYNEQFF.

The chain links TRBV24-1 to TRBJ1-5; D possibly corresponds to TRBD1 (6 bases). V shed 4 bases and J shed 7 bases, with 10 bases lying between them. Germline CDR1 KGHDR, CDR2 SFDVKD. This CDR3 is built from 13 residues. The CDR3 DNA follows: TGTGCCACCAGTGACAGGGGCGAACAGCCCCAGCATTTT. This sequence encodes CATSDRGEQPQHF.

This chain connects TRBV5-1 to TRBJ2-7, with 8 positions matching TRBD1. V dropped 4 bases and J dropped 7; count of bases not matched to a gene: 10. This CDR3 region has 14 residues. Germline CDR1 reads SGHRS; CDR2 reads YFSETQ. In DNA, the CDR3 is TGCGCCAGCAGCCCCCGGGGACAGGTGAATGAGCAGTACTTC. This sequence encodes CASSPRGQVNEQYF.

The gene calls are TRBV19 and TRBJ2-2, with 11 bases lining up with TRBD1. The CDR3 is 15 residues long. J was trimmed by 1 base and V by 9 bases; bases with no gene match: 4. CDR1 LNHDA and CDR2 SQIVND come from the germline V gene (reference sequence). The CDR3 DNA reads TGTGCCAGCTCGGGGACAGGGGGGAACACCGGGGAGCTGTTTTTT. Its protein is CASSGTGGNTGELFF.

The chain uses TRBV28 and TRBJ1-1, with D maybe TRBD1 (5 bases). Germline V lookup: CDR1 MDHEN, CDR2 SYDVKM. This CDR3 has 14 amino acids. With 7 bases removed from V and 2 bases from J, the gap between germline ends came to 14 bases. The DNA of the CDR3 is TGTGCCAGCATACCCTTAGGGGTAAACACTGAAGCTTTCTTT. Amino acids: CASIPLGVNTEAFF. The full variable domain, its missing parts supplied by reference TRBV28 and TRBJ1-1, is DVKVTQSSRYLVKRTGEKVFLECVQDMDHENMFWYRQDPGLGLRLIYFSYDVKMKEKGDIPEGYSVSREKKERFSLILESASTNQTSMYLCASIPLGVNTEAFFGQGTRLTVV.

The gene calls are TRBV30 and TRBJ2-5; TRBD2 matches at 7 bases. The trim removed 0 bases at V and 10 bases at J, leaving 5 bases unmatched. The CDR3 is 12 residues long. Germline-derived CDR1 and CDR2 are GTSNPN and SVGIG (reference sequence). CDR3 protein: CAWSVQRDNQYF. The CDR3 coding sequence is TGTGCCTGGAGTGTACAGCGGGATAACCAGTACTTC.

This clone qualifies as medium-sized. This chain links TRBV7-8 with TRBJ2-1, with 9 bases aligning to TRBD2. With V trimmed by 4 bases and J by 3 bases, 4 bases remained unmatched. Germline V CDR1 and CDR2: SGHVS, FQNEAQ. CDR3 length equals 15 residues. For the CDR3, the DNA is TGTGCCAGCAGCTCGGGACTAGCAGACTACAATGAGCAGTTCTTC. It is translated as CASSSGLADYNEQFF.

The rearrangement joins TRBV2 to TRBJ2-7, with 12 nucleotides matching TRBD1. The CDR3 loop spans 15 amino acids. Germline CDR1 and CDR2: SNHLY and FYNNEI. V was pared by 4 bases and J by 4 bases, with 5 bases of the junction left unmatched. CDR3 nucleotides: TGTGCCAGCAGTGTGGGGGACAGGGGGCTGTACGAGCAGTACTTC. Encoded protein: CASSVGDRGLYEQYF.

As for this clone: The junction does not match germline at one end; this may be a read error. J is TRBJ2-7 and V is TRBV4-2; 7 bases match TRBD1. Germline assignment: CDR1 LGHNA and CDR2 YNFKEQ. The CDR3 is made up of 10 amino acids. DNA for the CDR3: TGCGCCACCACGCAGAGAGGGGGCTACTTC. As protein: CATTQRGGYF.